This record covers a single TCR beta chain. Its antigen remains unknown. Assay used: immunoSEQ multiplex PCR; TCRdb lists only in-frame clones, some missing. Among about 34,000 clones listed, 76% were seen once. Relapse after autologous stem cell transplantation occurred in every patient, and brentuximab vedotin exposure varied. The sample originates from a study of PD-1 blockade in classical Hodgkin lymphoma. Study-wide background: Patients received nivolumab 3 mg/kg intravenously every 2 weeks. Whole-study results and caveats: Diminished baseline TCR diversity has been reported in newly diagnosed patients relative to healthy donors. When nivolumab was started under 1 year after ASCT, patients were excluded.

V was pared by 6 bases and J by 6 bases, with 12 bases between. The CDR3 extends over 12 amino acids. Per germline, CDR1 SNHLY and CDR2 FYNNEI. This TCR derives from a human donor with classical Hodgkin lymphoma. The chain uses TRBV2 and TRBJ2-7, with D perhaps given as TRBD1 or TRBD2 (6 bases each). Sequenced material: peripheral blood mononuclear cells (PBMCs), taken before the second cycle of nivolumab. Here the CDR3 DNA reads TGTGCCAGCAGACTCGGGGGCGGCGAGCAGTACTTC. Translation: CASRLGGGEQYF.